A single sample gave rise to the 3 T cell receptor beta chains below, sequenced in a study of cytomegalovirus exposure and HLA in healthy donors. The PCR employed 60 Vbeta primers together with 13 Jbeta primers. The method was immunoSEQ multiplex PCR; TCRdb's version includes in-frame clones alone and lacks a portion of them. The table lists 99,000 or so clones, roughly 79% of them singletons. The sample was PBMCs. The source is a man between 60 and 75 years old in good health and CMV-seropositive.

The rearrangement uses TRBV4-1 and TRBJ2-2, with 7 bases fitting TRBD2. V dropped 3 bases and J dropped 10; count of bases not matched to a gene: 17. Germline V gene data show CDR1 as MGHRA and CDR2 as YSYEKL. This CDR3 comprises 17 residues. The CDR3 bases are TGCGCCAGCAGCCAGGAAAGACTAGCCGCCTTGCGGGCGGAGCTGTTTTTT. It yields the protein CASSQERLAALRAELFF.

The chain uses TRBV6-1 and TRBJ2-5; D might be TRBD2 (6 bases). The CDR3 is 12 amino acids. Trimming took off 8 bases at V and 4 bases at J, with 11 bases between the two ends. Germline loops: CDR1 MNHNS, CDR2 SASEGT. The CDR3: CASSSVPETQYF. CDR3 in DNA: TGTGCCAGCTCTAGCGTTCCAGAGACCCAGTACTTC.

The rearrangement links TRBV5-1 to TRBJ2-5; possibly TRBD1 for D (6 bases). The J call is uncertain, as TRBJ2-7 better fits the DNA end. The CDR3 is 13 amino acids. CDR1 is SGHRS, CDR2 YFSETQ, per germline. The CDR3, as DNA: TGCGCCAGCAGCTCTGCAGGGGCCTACGAGCAGTACTTC. As protein: CASSSAGAYEQYF.